The present TCR beta chain was sequenced within a study of blood T cell repertoires in COVID-19. Study overall: Sites in the United States, Italy and Spain provided acute and convalescent COVID-19 samples. Sources were T cells, B-cell-depleted T cells, or PBMCs; the material itself was cDNA or gDNA.

CDR3 length: 14 residues. V lost 7 bases, J lost 2 bases, and 4 bases stayed unmatched. Germline CDR1 is LNHDA and CDR2 is SQIVND (reference sequence). Original handling: By means of reference gene primer amplification, nucleated cell counts were estimated. Sequencing used immunoSEQ multiplex PCR; TCRdb keeps in-frame clones, though not all of them. The DNA gave D and trimming, while V, J and clone size come from that table. The sample lists over 85,000 clones; more than 75% were seen once. The chain is built from TRBV19 and TRBJ2-2; 7 bases fit TRBD2. The sequencing input was peripheral blood. This sequence was found in a woman aged 45-59 years with acute or convalescent COVID-19. The CDR3 DNA reads as TGTGCCAGTACTGGCGGGAGAAACACCGGGGAGCTGTTTTTT. Protein sequence: CASTGGRNTGELFF.